These 7 T cell receptor beta chains were sequenced from one sample in a study of CD8 T cells in Susac syndrome. Reverse transcription of roughly 0.5 to 1 ug RNA was carried out with random hexamers. TCRdb processed the immunoSEQ multiplex PCR reads anew with MiXCR; each CDR3 protein has one entry. The sample holds 170,000 or so distinct CDR3 sequences, around 95% seen once. Sequencing used CD4+ T cells from PBMCs. Receptor source: a human donor with Susac syndrome.

This chain links TRBV29-1 with TRBJ2-3; 10 bases match TRBD2. The CDR3 totals 15 residues. Germline V gives CDR1 SQVTM, CDR2 ANQGSEA. J was trimmed by 5 bases and V by 4 bases; bases with no gene match: 9. CDR3 amino acids: CSVGMLAGAVDTQYF. The CDR3 DNA follows: TGCAGCGTTGGAATGCTAGCGGGAGCGGTAGATACGCAGTATTTT.

The J gene is TRBJ2-3, the V gene TRBV29-1, with D perhaps TRBD2 (5 bases). Trimming shortened V by 7 bases and J by 5 bases, and 19 bases separated the two germline ends. CDR3 length: 14 amino acids. Germline V gene lookup returns CDR1 SQVTM and CDR2 ANQGSEA. CDR3 DNA: TGCAGCGGCCGATCCGGGATCGTGGGAGATACGCAGTATTTT. Translated, it gives CSGRSGIVGDTQYF.

With regard to this clonotype: Mismatch with germline at one junction end may stem from a read error. The J gene is TRBJ2-1, the V gene TRBV7-9, with D possibly TRBD1 on 5 matching bases. CDR1 is SEHNR and CDR2 is FQNEAQ in the germline V gene (reference sequence). CDR3 size: 14 residues. The CDR3 sequence: CASSLASTAAGNGF. The CDR3 DNA sequence: TGTGCCAGCAGCTTAGCCTCCACCGCGGCAGGGAACGGTTTC.

This clonotype was counted once. The genes are TRBV20-1 and TRBJ2-5, with TRBD2 matching over 9 bases. The CDR3 totals 15 residues. CDR1 and CDR2 from the germline V gene are DFQATT and SNEGSKA (reference sequence). V trimming: 2 bases; J trimming: 2 bases; junction bases outside the gene matches: 6. DNA of the CDR3: TGCAGTGCTAGATTGCTAGCGGGGCATCAAGAGACCCAGTACTTC. It yields the protein CSARLLAGHQETQYF.

The V call is TRBV6-2 or TRBV6-3, the J call TRBJ1-1, with unresolved D. The CDR3 is made up of 12 amino acids. Trimming removed 1 base at V and 7 bases at J, with 7 bases between. The germline V gene has CDR1 MNHEY and CDR2 SVGEGT. CDR3 protein: CASSYFGSEAFF. The CDR3 nucleotides read TGTGCCAGCAGTTACTTCGGGAGTGAAGCTTTCTTT.

The chain is built from TRBV21-1 and TRBJ2-7; the DNA was not used to check the table's D call, TRBD2. TRBV21-1 is assigned pseudogene status. The length of the CDR3 is 14 residues. Here the CDR3 reads CASSKRPGRYEQYF. CDR3 sequence (DNA): TGTGCCAGCAGCAAAAGGCCCGGGCGGTACGAGCAGTACTTC.

This clonotype has only a few counts. This sequence joins TRBV3-1 and TRBJ1-2; D is unclear. There are 13 residues in the CDR3. Germline loops: CDR1 LGHDT, CDR2 YNNKEL (reference sequence). Trimming took off 0 bases at V and 8 bases at J, with 10 bases between the two ends. Written as DNA, the CDR3 is TGTGCCAGCAGCCAAGATGGGGTAGCGGGCTACACCTTC. Translated, it gives CASSQDGVAGYTF. The full variable domain, rest sourced from reference TRBV3-1 and TRBJ1-2, is DTAVSQTPKYLVTQMGNDKSIKCEQNLGHDTMYWYKQDSKKFLKIMFSYNNKELIINETVPNRFSPKSPDKAHLNLHINSLELGDSAVYFCASSQDGVAGYTFGSGTRLTVV.